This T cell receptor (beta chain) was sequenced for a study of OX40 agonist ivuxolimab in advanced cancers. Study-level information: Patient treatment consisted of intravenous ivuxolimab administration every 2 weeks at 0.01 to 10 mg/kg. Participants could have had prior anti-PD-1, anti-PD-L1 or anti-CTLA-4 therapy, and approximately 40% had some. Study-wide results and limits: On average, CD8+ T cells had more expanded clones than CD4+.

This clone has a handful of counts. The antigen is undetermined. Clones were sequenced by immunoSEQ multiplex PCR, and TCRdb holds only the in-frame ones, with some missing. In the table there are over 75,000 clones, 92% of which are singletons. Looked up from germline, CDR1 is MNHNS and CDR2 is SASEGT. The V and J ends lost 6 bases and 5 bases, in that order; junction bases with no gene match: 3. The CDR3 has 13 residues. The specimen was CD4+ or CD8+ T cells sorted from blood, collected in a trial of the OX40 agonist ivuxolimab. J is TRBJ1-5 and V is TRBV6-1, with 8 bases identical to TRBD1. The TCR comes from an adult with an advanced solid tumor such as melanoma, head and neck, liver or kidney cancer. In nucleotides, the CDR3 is TGTGCCAGCAGGAACAGGGGGGATCAGCCCCAGCATTTT. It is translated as CASRNRGDQPQHF.